This entry lists 2 T cell receptor beta chains sequenced from one sample in a study of T cells in Graves' hyperthyroidism and ophthalmopathy. Regions amplified from RNA transcripts were the TCR beta CDR3 regions. HTBI primers were employed in a first-round RT-PCR of the TCR CDR3. Each CDR3 protein is one row after TCRdb ran MiXCR on the multiplex PCR reads. This table holds approximately 690,000 distinct CDR3 sequences, roughly 20% found once. Specimen: blood. All receptors come from a man aged 25-45 years with Graves' ophthalmopathy.

This sequence joins TRBV4-1 and TRBJ1-2; D call uncertain. The CDR3 spans 15 residues. The ends were cut back, 0 bases at V and 2 bases at J, with 10 bases in the middle. Per germline, CDR1 MGHRA and CDR2 YSYEKL. Written as DNA, the CDR3 is TGCGCCAGCAGCCAAGATCATTTTCAGAACTATGGCTACACCTTC. This codes for CASSQDHFQNYGYTF.

With regard to this clonotype: A read error is possible here, since a much larger clone lies one base away. No conserved phenylalanine or tryptophan ends this CDR3, so it is likely a read error. The chain's CDR3 is CASGINTEAFS. The CDR3 bases are TGTGCCAGTGGGATTAACACTGAAGCTTTCTCT. The genes are TRBV28 and TRBJ1-1; D unclear. CDR1 is MDHEN, CDR2 SYDVKM, per germline. The germline V and J ends were trimmed by 9 bases and 2 bases, with 7 bases remaining between them. The CDR3 covers 11 residues.